This T cell receptor beta chain was found in a study of T cell changes during pregnancy in multiple sclerosis. Some clones are missing from TCRdb's copy, which holds only in-frame ones; the method was immunoSEQ multiplex PCR. The table lists fewer than 150,000 clones, about 95% of them singletons, with around 0.4% in the top ten. The CDR3 has 13 residues. Trimming cost V 2 bases and J 15 bases; bases outside gene matches: 3. The germline V gene encodes CDR1 SGHTA and CDR2 FQGTGA. The chain recombines TRBV7-3 with TRBJ2-1, with TRBD2 identical over 14 bases. This receptor was taken from a female donor with multiple sclerosis, enrolled in a pregnancy study. Sequences were derived from peripheral blood, sampled after pregnancy. CDR3 sequence: CASSLGTSGSPFF. In DNA form, the CDR3 reads TGTGCCAGCAGCTTAGGGACTAGCGGGAGCCCGTTCTTC. Based on the CDR3 plus reference TRBV7-3 and TRBJ2-1, the full variable domain is GAGVSQTPSNKVTEKGKYVELRCDPISGHTALYWYRQSLGQGPEFLIYFQGTGAADDSGLPNDRFFAVRPEGSVSTLKIQRTERGDSAVYLCASSLGTSGSPFFGPGTRLTVL.